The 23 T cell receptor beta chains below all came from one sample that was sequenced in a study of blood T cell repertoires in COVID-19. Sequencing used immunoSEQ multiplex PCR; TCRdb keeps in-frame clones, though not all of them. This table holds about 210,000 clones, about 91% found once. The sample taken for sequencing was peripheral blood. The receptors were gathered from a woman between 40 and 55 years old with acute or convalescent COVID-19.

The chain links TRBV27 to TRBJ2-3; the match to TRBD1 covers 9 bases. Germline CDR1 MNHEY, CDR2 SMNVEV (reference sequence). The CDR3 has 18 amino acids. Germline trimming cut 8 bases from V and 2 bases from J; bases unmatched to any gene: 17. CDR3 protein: CASFPSRRGQGFTDTQYF. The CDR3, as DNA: TGTGCCAGCTTCCCTAGTCGACGGGGACAGGGATTCACAGATACGCAGTATTTT.

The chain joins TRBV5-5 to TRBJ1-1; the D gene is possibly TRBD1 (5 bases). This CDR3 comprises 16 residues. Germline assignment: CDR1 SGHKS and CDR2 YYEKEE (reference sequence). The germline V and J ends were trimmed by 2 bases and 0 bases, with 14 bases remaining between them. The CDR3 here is CASSFASTVMNTEAFF. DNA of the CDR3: TGTGCCAGCAGCTTTGCTTCGACAGTCATGAACACTGAAGCTTTCTTT.

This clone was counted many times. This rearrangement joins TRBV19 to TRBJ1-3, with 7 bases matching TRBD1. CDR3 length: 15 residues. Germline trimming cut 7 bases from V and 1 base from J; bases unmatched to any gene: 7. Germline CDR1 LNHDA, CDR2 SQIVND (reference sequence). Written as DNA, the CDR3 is TGTGCCAGTAAACCGACAGGGCCTTCTGGAAACACCATATATTTT. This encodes CASKPTGPSGNTIYF.

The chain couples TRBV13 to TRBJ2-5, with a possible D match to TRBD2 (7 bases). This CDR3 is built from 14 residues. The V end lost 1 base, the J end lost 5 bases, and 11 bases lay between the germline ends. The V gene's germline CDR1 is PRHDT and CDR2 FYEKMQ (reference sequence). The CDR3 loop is CASSLAGGRETQYF. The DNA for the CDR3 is TGTGCCAGCAGCTTAGCGGGGGGCCGTGAGACCCAGTACTTC. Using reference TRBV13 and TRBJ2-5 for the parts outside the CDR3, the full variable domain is AAGVIQSPRHLIKEKRETATLKCYPIPRHDTVYWYQQGPGQDPQFLISFYEKMQSDKGSIPDRFSAQQFSDYHSELNMSSLELGDSALYFCASSLAGGRETQYFGPGTRLLVL.

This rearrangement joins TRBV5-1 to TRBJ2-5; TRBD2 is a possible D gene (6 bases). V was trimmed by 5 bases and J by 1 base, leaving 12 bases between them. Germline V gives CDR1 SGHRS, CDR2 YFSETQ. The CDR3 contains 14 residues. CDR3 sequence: CASRPRGLQETQYF. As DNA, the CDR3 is TGCGCCAGCAGACCCCGGGGACTCCAAGAGACCCAGTACTTC.

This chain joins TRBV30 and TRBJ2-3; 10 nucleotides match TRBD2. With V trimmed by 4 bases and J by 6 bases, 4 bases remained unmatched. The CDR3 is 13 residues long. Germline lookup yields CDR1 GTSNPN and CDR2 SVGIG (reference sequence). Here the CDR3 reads CAWKVAGGDTQYF. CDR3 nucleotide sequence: TGTGCCTGGAAGGTAGCGGGGGGTGATACGCAGTATTTT.

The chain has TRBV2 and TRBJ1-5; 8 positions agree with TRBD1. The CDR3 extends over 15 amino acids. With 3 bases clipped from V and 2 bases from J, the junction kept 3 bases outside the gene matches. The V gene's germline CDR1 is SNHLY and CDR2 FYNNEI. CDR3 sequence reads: CASSEDRAGNQPQHF. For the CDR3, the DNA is TGTGCCAGCAGTGAGGACAGGGCTGGCAATCAGCCCCAGCATTTT.

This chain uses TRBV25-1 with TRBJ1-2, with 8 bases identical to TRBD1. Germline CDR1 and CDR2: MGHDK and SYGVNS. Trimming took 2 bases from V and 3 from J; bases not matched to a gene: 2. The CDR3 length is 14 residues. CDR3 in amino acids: CASSERTGHYGYTF. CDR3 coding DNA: TGTGCCAGCAGTGAAAGGACAGGGCACTATGGCTACACCTTC.

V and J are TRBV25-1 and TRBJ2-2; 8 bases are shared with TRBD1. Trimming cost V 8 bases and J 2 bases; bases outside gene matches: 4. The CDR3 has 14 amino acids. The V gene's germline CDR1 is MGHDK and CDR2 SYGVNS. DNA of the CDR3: TGTGCCAGCCAGGGACAGGATAACACCGGGGAGCTGTTTTTT. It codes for CASQGQDNTGELFF.

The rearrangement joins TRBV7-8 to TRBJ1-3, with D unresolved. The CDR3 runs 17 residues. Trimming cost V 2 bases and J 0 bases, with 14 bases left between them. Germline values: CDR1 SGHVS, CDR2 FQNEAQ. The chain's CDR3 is CASSLISSAGSGNTIYF. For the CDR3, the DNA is TGTGCCAGCAGCTTAATAAGCTCGGCGGGCTCTGGAAACACCATATATTTT.

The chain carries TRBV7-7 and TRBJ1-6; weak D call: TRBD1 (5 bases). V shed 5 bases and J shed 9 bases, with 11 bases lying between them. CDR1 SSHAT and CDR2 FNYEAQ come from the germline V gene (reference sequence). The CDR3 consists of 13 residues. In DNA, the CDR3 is TGTGCCAGCAGCCGCAACAGGATTTCACCCCTCCACTTT. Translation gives CASSRNRISPLHF.

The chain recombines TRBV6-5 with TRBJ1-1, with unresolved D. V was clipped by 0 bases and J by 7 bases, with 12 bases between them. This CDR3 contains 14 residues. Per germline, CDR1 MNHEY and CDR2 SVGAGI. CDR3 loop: CASSYSEAIGEAFF. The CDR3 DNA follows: TGTGCCAGCAGTTACTCGGAAGCGATTGGTGAAGCTTTCTTT.

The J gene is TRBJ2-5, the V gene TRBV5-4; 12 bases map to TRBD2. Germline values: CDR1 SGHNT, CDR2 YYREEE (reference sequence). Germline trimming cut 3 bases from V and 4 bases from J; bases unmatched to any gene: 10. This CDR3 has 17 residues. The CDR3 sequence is CASSSNLAGGPGETQYF. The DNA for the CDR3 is TGTGCCAGCAGCTCGAATCTAGCGGGGGGGCCCGGAGAGACCCAGTACTTC.

CDR3 in amino acids: CASSLGQGGTDTQYF. The CDR3, as DNA: TGTGCCAGCAGCTTGGGACAGGGGGGTACAGATACGCAGTATTTT. V gene TRBV5-6 combines with J gene TRBJ2-3, with 9 positions matching TRBD1. This CDR3 spans 15 amino acids. Per germline, CDR1 SGHDT and CDR2 YYEEEE. Germline trimming cut 0 bases from V and 3 bases from J; bases unmatched to any gene: 2.

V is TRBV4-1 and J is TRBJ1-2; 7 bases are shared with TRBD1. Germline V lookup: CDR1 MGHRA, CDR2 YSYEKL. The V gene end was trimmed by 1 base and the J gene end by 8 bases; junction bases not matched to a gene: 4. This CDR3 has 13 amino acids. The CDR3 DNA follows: TGCGCCAGCAGCCAAGGACAGGGCAACGGCTACACCTTC. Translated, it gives CASSQGQGNGYTF.

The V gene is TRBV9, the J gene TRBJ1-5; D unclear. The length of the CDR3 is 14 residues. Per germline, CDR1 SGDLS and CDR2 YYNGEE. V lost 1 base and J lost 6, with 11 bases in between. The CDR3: CASSVPNSGQPQHF. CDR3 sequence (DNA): TGTGCCAGCAGCGTACCGAACAGCGGTCAGCCCCAGCATTTT.

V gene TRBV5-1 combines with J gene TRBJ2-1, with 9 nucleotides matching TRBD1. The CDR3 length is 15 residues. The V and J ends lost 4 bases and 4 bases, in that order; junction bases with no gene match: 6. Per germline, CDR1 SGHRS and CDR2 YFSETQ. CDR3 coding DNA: TGCGCCAGCAGCAAGGGACAGGGTGTTTACAATGAGCAGTTCTTC. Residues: CASSKGQGVYNEQFF.

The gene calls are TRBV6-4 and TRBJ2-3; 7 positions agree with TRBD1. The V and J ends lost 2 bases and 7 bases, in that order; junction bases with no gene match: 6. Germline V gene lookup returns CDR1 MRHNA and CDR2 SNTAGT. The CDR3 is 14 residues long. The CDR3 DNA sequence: TGTGCCAGCAGTGACCTCAAACAGGGGAATACGCAGTATTTT. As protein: CASSDLKQGNTQYF.

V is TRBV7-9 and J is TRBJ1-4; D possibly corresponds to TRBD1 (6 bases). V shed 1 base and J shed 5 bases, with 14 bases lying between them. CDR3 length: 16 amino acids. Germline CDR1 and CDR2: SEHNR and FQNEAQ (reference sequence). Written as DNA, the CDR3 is TGTGCCAGCAGCTTAGTGGTGGGCGGACAGAATGAAAAACTGTTTTTT. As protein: CASSLVVGGQNEKLFF.

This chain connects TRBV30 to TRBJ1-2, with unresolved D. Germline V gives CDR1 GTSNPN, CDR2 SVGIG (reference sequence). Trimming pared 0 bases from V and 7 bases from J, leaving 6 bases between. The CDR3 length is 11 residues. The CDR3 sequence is CAWSVFGGYTF. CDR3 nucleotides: TGTGCCTGGAGTGTATTCGGTGGCTACACCTTC.

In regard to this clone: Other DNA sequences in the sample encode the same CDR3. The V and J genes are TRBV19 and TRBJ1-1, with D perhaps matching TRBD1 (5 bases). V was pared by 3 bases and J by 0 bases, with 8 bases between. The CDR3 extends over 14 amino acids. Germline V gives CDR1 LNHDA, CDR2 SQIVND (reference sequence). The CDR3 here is CASSIRGVNTEAFF. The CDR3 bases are TGTGCCAGTAGTATCCGGGGGGTGAACACTGAAGCTTTCTTT. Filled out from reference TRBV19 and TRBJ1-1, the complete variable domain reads DGGITQSPKYLFRKEGQNVTLSCEQNLNHDAMYWYRQDPGQGLRLIYYSQIVNDFQKGDIAEGYSVSREKKESFPLTVTSAQKNPTAFYLCASSIRGVNTEAFFGQGTRLTVV.

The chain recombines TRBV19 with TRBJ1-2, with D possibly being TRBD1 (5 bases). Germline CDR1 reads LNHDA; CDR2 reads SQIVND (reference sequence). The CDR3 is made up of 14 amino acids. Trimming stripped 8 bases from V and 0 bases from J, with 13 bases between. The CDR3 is CASAIDSTNYGYTF. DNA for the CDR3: TGTGCCAGTGCCATCGACAGCACTAACTATGGCTACACCTTC.

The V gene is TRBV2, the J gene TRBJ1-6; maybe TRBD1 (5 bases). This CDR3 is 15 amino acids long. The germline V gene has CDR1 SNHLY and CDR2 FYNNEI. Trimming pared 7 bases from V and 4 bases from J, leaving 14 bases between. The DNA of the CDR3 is TGTGCCAGCAACCCGGGGGGTGCTTATAATTCACCCCTCCACTTT. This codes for CASNPGGAYNSPLHF.